This TCR beta chain was sequenced in a study of blood T cell repertoires in COVID-19. Turning to the study itself: Samples of COVID-19 (acute and convalescent) were obtained from the United States, Italy and Spain. Sample material is recorded as cDNA or gDNA derived from T cells, B-cell-depleted T cells, or PBMCs.

Per the original data handling: How many nucleated cells were present was estimated from reference gene primer amplification. This table comes from immunoSEQ multiplex PCR, and its TCRdb copy is limited to in-frame clones, with some not included. That table is the source of V, J and clone size, and D and trimming were worked out from the DNA. The table includes more than 150,000 clones, around nine tenths detected once. The V and J ends lost 5 bases and 6 bases respectively, with 14 bases between them. The CDR3 has 13 amino acids. CDR1 and CDR2 (germline): SGHTA, FQGNSA. The genes are TRBV7-2 and TRBJ2-7; possibly TRBD1 for D (5 bases). The origin of this receptor is a man aged 45-65 years with acute or convalescent COVID-19. The specimen sequenced was peripheral blood. CDR3 sequence (DNA): TGTGCCAGCAGCATAACAGGTATCCGCGAGCAGTACTTC. Amino acid sequence: CASSITGIREQYF. Drawing the rest from reference TRBV7-2 and TRBJ2-7, the complete variable domain is GAGVSQSPSNKVTEKGKDVELRCDPISGHTALYWYRQSLGQGLEFLIYFQGNSAPDKSGLPSDRFSAERTGGSVSTLTIQRTQQEDSAVYLCASSITGIREQYFGPGTRLTVT.